This T cell receptor (beta chain) was profiled in a study of blood T cell repertoires in COVID-19. Study context: Acute and convalescent COVID-19 specimens originated in the United States, Italy and Spain. In each case, the material was cDNA or gDNA derived from T cells, B-cell-depleted T cells, or PBMCs.

The assay was immunoSEQ multiplex PCR, and TCRdb's table has in-frame clones only and misses some. The sample holds over 250,000 clones, 88% seen once. Sequencing was done on a sample of peripheral blood. This receptor was identified in a woman under 40 with acute or convalescent COVID-19.

CDR3 residues: CSVAQGRGEAFF. The DNA of the CDR3 is TGCAGCGTGGCACAGGGACGCGGTGAAGCTTTCTTT. The chain is built from TRBV29-1 and TRBJ1-1; D is perhaps TRBD1 (6 bases). The CDR3 is 12 residues long. Trimming removed 6 bases at V and 7 bases at J, with 15 bases between. The germline V gene encodes CDR1 SQVTM and CDR2 ANQGSEA.